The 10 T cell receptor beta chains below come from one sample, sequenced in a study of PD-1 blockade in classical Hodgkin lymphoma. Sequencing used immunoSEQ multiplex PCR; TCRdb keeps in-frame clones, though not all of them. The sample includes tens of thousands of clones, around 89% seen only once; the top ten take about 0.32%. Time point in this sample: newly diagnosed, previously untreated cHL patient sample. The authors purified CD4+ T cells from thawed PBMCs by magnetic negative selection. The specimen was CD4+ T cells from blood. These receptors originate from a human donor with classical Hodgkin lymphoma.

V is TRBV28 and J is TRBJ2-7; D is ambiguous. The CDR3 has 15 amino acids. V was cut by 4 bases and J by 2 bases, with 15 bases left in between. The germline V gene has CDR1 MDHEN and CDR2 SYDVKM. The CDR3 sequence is CASSSPGVTPYEQYF. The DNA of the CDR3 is TGTGCCAGCAGTTCCCCTGGGGTGACTCCCTACGAGCAGTACTTC.

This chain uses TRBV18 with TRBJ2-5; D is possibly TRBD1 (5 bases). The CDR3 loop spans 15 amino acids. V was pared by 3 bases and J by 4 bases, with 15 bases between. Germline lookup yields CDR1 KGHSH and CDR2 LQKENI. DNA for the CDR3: TGTGCCAGCTCACCGATGGACATAAGAGTAGAGACCCAGTACTTC. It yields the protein CASSPMDIRVETQYF.

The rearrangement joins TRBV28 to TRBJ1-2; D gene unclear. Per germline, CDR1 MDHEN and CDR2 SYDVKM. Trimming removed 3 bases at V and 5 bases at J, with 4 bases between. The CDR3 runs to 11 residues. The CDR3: CASSLQYGYTF. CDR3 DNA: TGTGCCAGCAGTTTGCAATATGGCTACACCTTC.

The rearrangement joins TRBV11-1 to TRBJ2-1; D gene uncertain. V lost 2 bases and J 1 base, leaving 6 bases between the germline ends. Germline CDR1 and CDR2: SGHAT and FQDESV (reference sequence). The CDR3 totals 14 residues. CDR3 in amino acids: CASSLTQSYNEQFF. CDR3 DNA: TGTGCCAGCAGCTTAACACAGTCCTACAATGAGCAGTTCTTC.

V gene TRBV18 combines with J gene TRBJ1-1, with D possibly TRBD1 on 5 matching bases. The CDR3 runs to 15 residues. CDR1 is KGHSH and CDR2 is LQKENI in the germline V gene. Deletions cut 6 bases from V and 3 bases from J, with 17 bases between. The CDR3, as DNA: TGTGCCAGCTCCGGAGGTCAGGGATCGGACACTGAAGCTTTCTTT. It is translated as CASSGGQGSDTEAFF. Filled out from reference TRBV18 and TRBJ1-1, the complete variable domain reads NAGVMQNPRHLVRRRGQEARLRCSPMKGHSHVYWYRQLPEEGLKFMVYLQKENIIDESGMPKERFSAEFPKEGPSILRIQQVVRGDSAAYFCASSGGQGSDTEAFFGQGTRLTVV.

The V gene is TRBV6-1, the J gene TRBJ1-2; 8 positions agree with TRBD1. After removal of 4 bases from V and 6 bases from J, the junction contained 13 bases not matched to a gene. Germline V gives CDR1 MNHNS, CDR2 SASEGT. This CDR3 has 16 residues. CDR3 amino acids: CASSGGRTGRGNGYTF. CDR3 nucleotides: TGTGCCAGCAGTGGGGGGAGGACAGGGAGGGGGAATGGCTACACCTTC.

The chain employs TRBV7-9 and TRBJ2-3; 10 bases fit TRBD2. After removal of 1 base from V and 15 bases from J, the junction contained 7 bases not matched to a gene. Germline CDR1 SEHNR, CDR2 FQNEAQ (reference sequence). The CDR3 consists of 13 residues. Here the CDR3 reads CASSLEVTSGFYF. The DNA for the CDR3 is TGTGCCAGCAGCTTAGAAGTGACTAGCGGGTTCTATTTT.

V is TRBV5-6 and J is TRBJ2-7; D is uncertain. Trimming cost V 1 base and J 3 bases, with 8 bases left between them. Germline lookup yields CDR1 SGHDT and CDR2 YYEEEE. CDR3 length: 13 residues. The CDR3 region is CASSLLVGYEQYF. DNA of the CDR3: TGTGCCAGCAGCTTGCTGGTGGGCTACGAGCAGTACTTC.

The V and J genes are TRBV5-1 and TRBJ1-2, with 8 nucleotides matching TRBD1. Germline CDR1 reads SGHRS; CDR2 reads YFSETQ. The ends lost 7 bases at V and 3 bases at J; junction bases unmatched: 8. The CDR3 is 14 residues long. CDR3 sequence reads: CASGQPGQDYGYTF. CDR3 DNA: TGCGCCAGCGGACAACCGGGACAGGACTATGGCTACACCTTC.

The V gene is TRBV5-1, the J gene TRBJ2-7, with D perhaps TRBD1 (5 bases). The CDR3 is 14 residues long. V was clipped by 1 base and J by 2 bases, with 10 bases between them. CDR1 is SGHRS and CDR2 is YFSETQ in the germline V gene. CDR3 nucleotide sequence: TGCGCCAGCAGCTTGTTCCCAGGGACCTACGAGCAGTACTTC. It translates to CASSLFPGTYEQYF.